Presented here are 5 T cell receptor beta chains from one specimen sequenced in a study of shared clonotypes between healthy human individuals. TCRdb's table, derived via immunoSEQ multiplex PCR, lists solely in-frame clones and lacks some. This table has a few million clones, just over 90% appearing once. Sequenced input: naive CD4+ T cells sorted from blood. Specified subset: CD45RA+ positively selected. These receptors originate from a man aged 18 to 30 in good health.

The chain couples TRBV5-1 to TRBJ2-3; 9 bases fit TRBD2. The CDR3 has 14 residues. The germline CDR1 and CDR2 sequences are SGHRS and YFSETQ. Germline trimming cut 7 bases from V and 3 bases from J; bases unmatched to any gene: 6. The CDR3 here is CASSVAGGTDTQYF. The CDR3 DNA reads TGCGCCAGCTCGGTGGCGGGGGGGACAGATACGCAGTATTTT.

In regard to this clone: This sample includes further DNA sequences coding for the same CDR3. The CDR3 protein is CASSQLGLAKNIQYF. CDR3 sequence (DNA): TGCGCCAGCAGCCAACTCGGACTAGCCAAAAACATTCAGTACTTC. This chain links TRBV4-1 with TRBJ2-4, with D maybe TRBD2 (5 bases). The germline V and J ends were trimmed by 2 bases and 0 bases, with 8 bases remaining between them. The CDR3 length is 15 residues. The germline V gene encodes CDR1 MGHRA and CDR2 YSYEKL.

The chain employs TRBV5-1 and TRBJ2-1; D ambiguous. The CDR3 is 16 amino acids. Trimming removed 2 bases from V and 0 bases from J, with 12 bases in between. Per the germline V gene, CDR1 is SGHRS and CDR2 is YFSETQ. The CDR3 sequence: CASSFGIRASYNEQFF. The CDR3 DNA sequence: TGCGCCAGCAGCTTTGGCATAAGAGCCTCCTACAATGAGCAGTTCTTC. The whole variable domain, remainder taken from reference TRBV5-1 and TRBJ2-1, is KAGVTQTPRYLIKTRGQQVTLSCSPISGHRSVSWYQQTPGQGLQFLFEYFSETQRNKGNFPGRFSGRQFSNSRSEMNVSTLELGDSALYLCASSFGIRASYNEQFFGPGTRLTVL.

J is TRBJ2-1 and V is TRBV10-3; TRBD2 might be the D (5 bases). Between the trimmed V and J ends, which lost 2 bases and 8 bases, there was a span of 13 bases. Germline V lookup: CDR1 ENHRY, CDR2 SYGVKD. The CDR3 totals 14 residues. CDR3 sequence: CAISEVNGRDEQFF. The CDR3 DNA follows: TGTGCCATCAGTGAGGTCAACGGGCGGGATGAGCAGTTCTTC.

This chain joins TRBV28 and TRBJ2-5, with 8 bases identical to TRBD1. This CDR3 is built from 14 residues. Germline V gives CDR1 MDHEN, CDR2 SYDVKM. The V gene end was trimmed by 6 bases and the J gene end by 4 bases; junction bases not matched to a gene: 7. CDR3 nucleotide sequence: TGTGCCAGCAGCCTCTCCGGGACAGGAGAGACCCAGTACTTC. Amino acid sequence: CASSLSGTGETQYF.